A single sample gave rise to the 19 T cell receptor beta chains below, sequenced in a study of neurological immune-mediated disorders. TCRdb passed the 5' RACE reads through MiXCR, listing each CDR3 protein once. The table shows about 65,000 distinct CDR3 sequences, with roughly 4% occurring only once. The specimen sequenced was PBMCs. The receptors shown here come from a man between 45 and 60 years old with multiple sclerosis.

This clonotype was counted many times. V and J are TRBV3-1 and TRBJ2-1; 9 bases match TRBD2. In germline, CDR1 is LGHDT, CDR2 YNNKEL (reference sequence). V was pared by 5 bases and J by 0 bases, with 5 bases of the junction left unmatched. CDR3 size: 16 residues. This CDR3 reads CASSARGLASYNEQFF. DNA of the CDR3: TGTGCCAGCAGCGCCCGGGGACTAGCCTCCTACAATGAGCAGTTCTTC.

This clonotype occurred many times. The J gene is TRBJ2-2, the V gene TRBV15, with D unresolved. The V gene's germline CDR1 is LNHNV and CDR2 YYDKDF (reference sequence). This CDR3 contains 15 residues. V was shortened by 0 bases and J by 4 bases, with 9 bases between the two germline ends. The CDR3 is CATSREGTITGELFF. In DNA, the CDR3 is TGTGCCACCAGCAGAGAGGGCACTATCACCGGGGAGCTGTTTTTT.

The sample holds many counts of this clonotype. This chain links TRBV7-9 with TRBJ1-3, with 11 bases matching TRBD1. Losses at the gene ends were 5 bases for V and 0 bases for J; bases not matched to a gene: 9. CDR1 is SEHNR, CDR2 FQNEAQ, per germline (reference sequence). CDR3 length: 18 amino acids. CDR3 coding DNA: TGTGCCAGCAGCCGCGGACAGGGGGCGAAAAGCTCTGGAAACACCATATATTTT. This translates into CASSRGQGAKSSGNTIYF.

The sample holds many counts of this clonotype. V usage is TRBV7-2 and J usage is TRBJ2-7; the D is unclear. Germline assignment: CDR1 SGHTA and CDR2 FQGNSA. The CDR3 totals 12 residues. V lost 6 bases, J lost 3 bases, and 9 bases lay in between. The CDR3 protein is CASSIQFYEQYF. In nucleotides, the CDR3 is TGTGCCAGCAGTATACAGTTCTACGAGCAGTACTTC.

This clonotype has just a few counts. CDR3 sequence: CSARGGATYNEQFF. CDR3 DNA sequence: TGCAGTGCGCGCGGGGGGGCGACCTACAATGAGCAGTTCTTC. The V and J genes are TRBV20-1 and TRBJ2-1, with 9 bases matching TRBD2. Unmatched junction bases numbered 5, after V lost 6 bases and J lost 2 bases. Germline CDR1 is DFQATT and CDR2 is SNEGSKA (reference sequence). This CDR3 region has 14 residues.

This clonotype has ten or more counts. The J gene is TRBJ1-1, the V gene TRBV4-1, with D possibly matching TRBD1 (5 bases). CDR3 length equals 15 residues. CDR1 MGHRA and CDR2 YSYEKL come from the germline V gene. V was clipped by 3 bases and J by 1 base, with 12 bases between them. In DNA, the CDR3 is TGCGCCAGCAGCCAGAGACCGGGACCGAACACTGAAGCTTTCTTT. It encodes CASSQRPGPNTEAFF.

This clonotype has at least ten counts. The chain recombines TRBV5-1 with TRBJ1-2, with D possibly matching TRBD1 (6 bases). The germline CDR1 and CDR2 sequences are SGHRS and YFSETQ. This CDR3 has 16 amino acids. Trimming removed 4 bases from V and 3 bases from J, with 19 bases in between. The CDR3 spells CASSGYRETRDYGYTF. CDR3 DNA: TGCGCCAGCAGCGGATACAGGGAGACCAGGGACTATGGCTACACCTTC.

This clonotype was counted between two and nine times. Because the CDR3 is missing its conserved closing phenylalanine or tryptophan, this is likely a read error. The gene calls are TRBV19 and TRBJ2-7; TRBD1 aligns across 7 bases. Trimming at V came to 3 bases and at J to 3 bases, leaving 8 bases not matched to a gene. The CDR3 has 15 amino acids. Germline assignment: CDR1 LNHDA and CDR2 SQIVND (reference sequence). The CDR3, as DNA: TGTGCCAGTAGTATTTCGACAGGGTCCAGCTACGAGCAGTACTGC. The encoded protein is CASSISTGSSYEQYC.

This clonotype has a count of ten or more. The chain combines TRBV20-1 with TRBJ2-7, with D uncertain. The CDR3 is 12 residues long. Germline V gene sequence: CDR1 DFQATT, CDR2 SNEGSKA (reference sequence). V lost 6 bases, J lost 6 bases, and 15 bases lay in between. CDR3 amino acids: CSAGRSPFEQYF. In nucleotides, the CDR3 is TGCAGTGCCGGTCGGTCGCCCTTCGAGCAGTACTTC.

This clonotype was detected many times. The chain has TRBV14 and TRBJ1-6; D uncertain. Germline V gives CDR1 SGHDN, CDR2 FVKESK. The CDR3 is made up of 13 amino acids. V was trimmed by 1 base and J by 4 bases, leaving 2 bases between them. CDR3 amino acids: CASSQVYNSPLHF. As DNA, the CDR3 is TGTGCCAGCAGCCAAGTGTATAATTCACCCCTCCACTTT.

This clonotype was counted at least ten times. Here the CDR3 DNA reads TGTGCCAGCAGTTCGACTTACAGGGGGATTAATGAAAAACTGTTTTTT. This sequence encodes CASSSTYRGINEKLFF. The J gene is TRBJ1-4, the V gene TRBV12-3 or TRBV12-4, with 8 bases matching TRBD1. After removal of 4 bases from V and 4 bases from J, the junction contained 8 bases not matched to a gene. The CDR3 is made up of 16 amino acids.

This clonotype appeared many times. The chain uses TRBV20-1 and TRBJ2-3; D may correspond to TRBD1 or TRBD2 (5 bases each). In germline, CDR1 is DFQATT, CDR2 SNEGSKA (reference sequence). The CDR3 runs to 14 residues. V was shortened by 6 bases and J by 0 bases, with 13 bases between the two germline ends. CDR3 bases: TGCAGTGCCAACGGGGCTGTTAGCACAGATACGCAGTATTTT. Translated, it gives CSANGAVSTDTQYF.

This clonotype was recorded at least ten times. The rearrangement uses TRBV9 and TRBJ2-1; tentative D call: TRBD1 (5 bases). Trimming took 3 bases from V and 9 from J, leaving 10 bases between them. The CDR3 contains 12 residues. Germline CDR1 is SGDLS and CDR2 is YYNGEE. CDR3 bases: TGTGCCAGCAGCGCCCAGGGCCCTGAGCAGTTCTTC. Translating it yields CASSAQGPEQFF.

This clonotype has a handful of counts. The chain is built from TRBV20-1 and TRBJ1-2; tentatively, D is TRBD1 (5 bases). Germline V gene sequence: CDR1 DFQATT, CDR2 SNEGSKA (reference sequence). The CDR3 runs 16 residues. Between the trimmed V and J ends, which lost 3 bases and 0 bases, there was a span of 17 bases. CDR3 in amino acids: CSASDSSKPANYGYTF. CDR3 DNA sequence: TGCAGTGCTAGCGACAGCTCAAAACCAGCTAACTATGGCTACACCTTC.

In this sample, this clonotype turned up many times. The chain joins TRBV5-5 to TRBJ2-2, with 8 bases that match TRBD1. J was trimmed by 2 bases and V by 4 bases; bases with no gene match: 13. The CDR3 is 18 residues long. From germline, CDR1 is SGHKS and CDR2 YYEKEE (reference sequence). CDR3 residues: CASSPRHPGGPNTGELFF. In DNA, the CDR3 is TGTGCCAGCAGCCCACGGCACCCAGGGGGCCCCAACACCGGGGAGCTGTTTTTT.

The rearrangement uses TRBV3-1 and TRBJ2-4; a possible D gene is TRBD2 (7 bases). V lost 4 bases, J lost 8 bases, and 15 bases lay in between. This CDR3 spans 14 amino acids. CDR1 is LGHDT, CDR2 YNNKEL, per germline (reference sequence). The CDR3 DNA reads TGTGCCAGCAGCCTTGCCGGGGGGCCATACATTCAGTACTTC. This codes for CASSLAGGPYIQYF. Drawing the rest from reference TRBV3-1 and TRBJ2-4, the complete variable domain is DTAVSQTPKYLVTQMGNDKSIKCEQNLGHDTMYWYKQDSKKFLKIMFSYNNKELIINETVPNRFSPKSPDKAHLNLHINSLELGDSAVYFCASSLAGGPYIQYFGAGTRLSVL.

This clonotype was detected many times. The rearrangement joins TRBV20-1 to TRBJ2-2; possible D gene TRBD2, 6 bases. This CDR3 spans 16 amino acids. Germline V lookup: CDR1 DFQATT, CDR2 SNEGSKA (reference sequence). V lost 0 bases, J lost 4 bases, and 15 bases lay in between. The CDR3 here is CSAREGGRGGTGELFF. CDR3 in DNA: TGCAGTGCTAGAGAAGGAGGGCGGGGAGGCACCGGGGAGCTGTTTTTT.

This chain joins TRBV5-1 and TRBJ1-5; D is unclear. Deletions cut 0 bases from V and 4 bases from J, with 5 bases between. CDR3 length: 13 residues. Germline CDR1 and CDR2: SGHRS and YFSETQ. The CDR3 loop is CASSLGANQPQHF. CDR3 in DNA: TGCGCCAGCAGCTTGGGCGCGAATCAGCCCCAGCATTTT.

This clonotype was observed at least ten times. The CDR3 DNA sequence: TGTGCCAGCAGCGGACAAGAGACCCAGTACTTC. Protein product: CASSGQETQYF. The chain recombines TRBV6-2 or TRBV6-3 with TRBJ2-5, with no clear D. V was trimmed by 6 bases and J by 2 bases, leaving 4 bases between them. From germline, CDR1 is MNHEY and CDR2 SVGEGT. This CDR3 has 11 amino acids.